Listed here are 24 T cell receptor beta chains from one sample, sequenced in a study of identical twins. TCRdb processed the 5' RACE reads anew with MiXCR; each CDR3 protein has one entry. The sample lists about 900,000 distinct CDR3 sequences; about 12% were seen once. The same data also contributed to another study, on yellow fever vaccine responses in identical twins.

The sample consisted of PBMCs. These receptors originate from a young woman in good health.

The gene calls are TRBV5-6 and TRBJ2-1; possibly TRBD2 for D (6 bases). V was cut by 0 bases and J by 4 bases, with 11 bases left in between. Germline loops: CDR1 SGHDT, CDR2 YYEEEE. The CDR3 is 15 residues long. CDR3 DNA: TGTGCCAGCAGCTTGGCGGCGGGGAGATACAATGAGCAGTTCTTC. It codes for CASSLAAGRYNEQFF. Drawing the rest from reference TRBV5-6 and TRBJ2-1, the complete variable domain is DAGVTQSPTHLIKTRGQQVTLRCSPKSGHDTVSWYQQALGQGPQFIFQYYEEEERQRGNFPDRFSGHQFPNYSSELNVNALLLGDSALYLCASSLAAGRYNEQFFGPGTRLTVL.

The rearrangement joins TRBV19 to TRBJ1-1; D uncertain. The germline gives CDR1 LNHDA, CDR2 SQIVND (reference sequence). Trimming stripped 4 bases from V and 0 bases from J, with 9 bases between. The CDR3 is made up of 14 amino acids. Written as DNA, the CDR3 is TGTGCCAGTAGTACCCTAGAGATGAACACTGAAGCTTTCTTT. Its protein product is CASSTLEMNTEAFF.

This chain links TRBV20-1 with TRBJ2-3, with 7 positions matching TRBD2. CDR3 length: 16 residues. The V gene's germline CDR1 is DFQATT and CDR2 SNEGSKA (reference sequence). V shed 0 bases and J 0 bases; nucleotides not matched to a gene: 6. The CDR3 loop is CSAREGGGYSTDTQYF. DNA for the CDR3: TGCAGTGCTAGAGAGGGCGGGGGATATAGCACAGATACGCAGTATTTT.

This rearrangement joins TRBV20-1 to TRBJ2-2; 11 nucleotides agree with TRBD2. V was pared by 3 bases and J by 3 bases, with 6 bases of the junction left unmatched. The CDR3 is 16 amino acids. CDR1 DFQATT and CDR2 SNEGSKA come from the germline V gene (reference sequence). The CDR3 region is CSASGSGGADTGELFF. The CDR3 nucleotides are TGCAGTGCTAGTGGTAGCGGGGGGGCCGACACCGGGGAGCTGTTTTTT.

Details on this clonotype: Compared with germline, one end of the junction differs, possibly owing to a read error. The rearrangement uses TRBV29-1 and TRBJ2-2; a weak D match, TRBD2 (5 bases). The CDR3 runs to 10 residues. Germline CDR1 reads SQVTM; CDR2 reads ANQGSEA. For the CDR3, the DNA is TGCAGCGTTAGATCCGGGGAGCTGGTTTTT. It codes for CSVRSGELVF.

This clonotype was seen a few times. The rearrangement links TRBV15 to TRBJ2-3, with D possibly being TRBD2 (6 bases). CDR1 is LNHNV and CDR2 is YYDKDF in the germline V gene (reference sequence). Deletions cut 0 bases from V and 2 bases from J, with 12 bases between. CDR3 length equals 16 residues. The chain's CDR3 is CATSRDRDFYTDTQYF. CDR3 coding DNA: TGTGCCACCAGCAGAGACCGGGACTTCTACACAGATACGCAGTATTTT.

This clonotype was counted a few times. The chain carries TRBV12-3 or TRBV12-4 and TRBJ2-1; no reliable D call. Trimming took 3 bases from V and 9 from J, leaving 12 bases between them. This CDR3 spans 13 amino acids. The DNA for the CDR3 is TGTGCCAGCAGTTTGAGGACCTTGGGTGAGCAGTTCTTC. Translated, it gives CASSLRTLGEQFF.

This clonotype was seen a handful of times. The chain couples TRBV5-1 to TRBJ2-2; D tentatively fits TRBD1 or TRBD2 (5 bases each). CDR1 is SGHRS, CDR2 YFSETQ, per germline. The V end lost 2 bases, the J end lost 0 bases, and 11 bases lay between the germline ends. This CDR3 contains 16 residues. As DNA, the CDR3 is TGCGCCAGCAGCTTCTCTGGGGGATCGAACACCGGGGAGCTGTTTTTT. As protein: CASSFSGGSNTGELFF.

This clonotype was observed at least ten times. This chain links TRBV20-1 with TRBJ1-5; 7 positions agree with TRBD1. CDR3 length equals 15 residues. CDR1 is DFQATT and CDR2 is SNEGSKA in the germline V gene (reference sequence). The V and J ends lost 4 bases and 1 base, in that order; junction bases with no gene match: 7. CDR3 residues: CSATSTGLSNQPQHF. CDR3 nucleotide sequence: TGCAGTGCTACCTCGACAGGGTTGAGCAATCAGCCCCAGCATTTT.

In its sample, this clonotype was seen many times. The V and J genes are TRBV12-3 or TRBV12-4 and TRBJ2-1, with 9 bases that match TRBD2. This CDR3 is 18 amino acids long. Trimming cost V 6 bases and J 5 bases; bases outside gene matches: 17. The CDR3 nucleotides are TGTGCCAGCAGCCATGAAGGGTACGGTTTAGCGGGAGACAATGAGCAGTTCTTC. This translates into CASSHEGYGLAGDNEQFF.

This clonotype came up a few times. This chain uses TRBV9 with TRBJ1-3; D is uncertain. This CDR3 has 17 residues. The ends were cut back, 4 bases at V and 2 bases at J, with 19 bases in the middle. Per the germline V gene, CDR1 is SGDLS and CDR2 is YYNGEE. DNA for the CDR3: TGTGCCAGCAGCCCCCATGCCCTCCGGCTAGCTGGAAACACCATATATTTT. Translating it yields CASSPHALRLAGNTIYF.

This clonotype came up a few times. V and J are TRBV20-1 and TRBJ2-1, with 8 bases that match TRBD1. CDR3 length: 14 amino acids. V shed 1 base and J 6 bases; nucleotides not matched to a gene: 5. The germline V gene encodes CDR1 DFQATT and CDR2 SNEGSKA (reference sequence). This chain's CDR3 is CSARAMTGVNEQFF. DNA for the CDR3: TGCAGTGCTAGAGCAATGACAGGGGTCAATGAGCAGTTCTTC.

This clonotype has at least ten counts. The chain links TRBV12-3 or TRBV12-4 to TRBJ2-1, with D perhaps matching TRBD2 (5 bases). Trimming cost V 5 bases and J 8 bases, with 16 bases left between them. The CDR3 has 14 residues. In nucleotides, the CDR3 is TGTGCCAGCAGTCTCGTTGGCCTAGCCGATGAGCAGTTCTTC. As protein: CASSLVGLADEQFF.

This clonotype was counted a few times. J is TRBJ1-5 and V is TRBV12-3 or TRBV12-4, with a tentative D call TRBD1 (5 bases). CDR3 size: 15 residues. V was shortened by 5 bases and J by 10 bases, with 21 bases between the two germline ends. The CDR3 DNA is TGTGCCAGCAGTGCGGGGACGGCGGGGGAAGGCCCCCAGCATTTT. Translation gives CASSAGTAGEGPQHF.

This clonotype was found a few times. V and J are TRBV28 and TRBJ2-3; D gene uncertain. The CDR3 length is 14 residues. V lost 10 bases and J 0 bases, leaving 14 bases between the germline ends. From germline, CDR1 is MDHEN and CDR2 SYDVKM. The CDR3 protein is CATTSWYSTDTQYF. The CDR3 DNA reads as TGTGCCACCACGTCTTGGTATAGCACAGATACGCAGTATTTT.

This sequence joins TRBV6-2 or TRBV6-3 and TRBJ1-1; 10 bases line up with TRBD1. This CDR3 has 15 residues. Trimming removed 2 bases from V and 3 bases from J; junction bases left unmatched: 3. Germline lookup yields CDR1 MNHEY and CDR2 SVGEGT. CDR3 nucleotides: TGTGCCAGCAGTTACGGAGGACAGGGGGACACTGAAGCTTTCTTT. Its protein is CASSYGGQGDTEAFF.

The chain recombines TRBV29-1 with TRBJ2-3; D is tentatively TRBD1 or TRBD2 (5 bases each). The CDR3 covers 14 residues. From germline, CDR1 is SQVTM and CDR2 ANQGSEA. The ends were cut back, 5 bases at V and 2 bases at J, with 14 bases in the middle. For the CDR3, the DNA is TGCAGCGTTTCTCCGGGACGTACCACAGATACGCAGTATTTT. This translates into CSVSPGRTTDTQYF.

This chain connects TRBV7-9 to TRBJ2-3; 8 bases are shared with TRBD2. This CDR3 has 15 residues. The trim removed 10 bases at V and 5 bases at J, leaving 14 bases unmatched. In germline, CDR1 is SEHNR, CDR2 FQNEAQ (reference sequence). The DNA of the CDR3 is TGTGCCATCCCGGGCACGGGGGGGCCTGGAGATACGCAGTATTTT. This encodes CAIPGTGGPGDTQYF. Variable domain in full (rest from reference TRBV7-9 and TRBJ2-3): DTGVSQNPRHKITKRGQNVTFRCDPISEHNRLYWYRQTLGQGPEFLTYFQNEAQLEKSRLLSDRFSAERPKGSFSTLEIQRTEQGDSAMYLCAIPGTGGPGDTQYFGPGTRLTVL.

This clonotype has just a few counts. This chain uses TRBV2 with TRBJ2-1; a weak D match, TRBD2 (6 bases). The V gene lost 9 bases and the J gene lost 4 bases, with 19 bases spanning the gap. The length of the CDR3 is 15 residues. CDR1 is SNHLY and CDR2 is FYNNEI in the germline V gene. The CDR3 is CASPPGGRLYNEQFF. The CDR3 DNA follows: TGTGCCAGTCCCCCCGGGGGACGGTTATACAATGAGCAGTTCTTC.

The CDR3, as DNA: TGTGCCAGCAGCCAAGGTGGAAAGACCCAGTACTTC. Protein product: CASSQGGKTQYF. The chain uses TRBV14 and TRBJ2-5, with D uncertain. The germline CDR1 and CDR2 sequences are SGHDN and FVKESK. This CDR3 has 12 amino acids. Trimming pared 1 base from V and 6 bases from J, leaving 6 bases between. The variable domain in full, completed from reference TRBV14 and TRBJ2-5, reads EAGVTQFPSHSVIEKGQTVTLRCDPISGHDNLYWYRRVMGKEIKFLLHFVKESKQDESGMPNNRFLAERTGGTYSTLKVQPAELEDSGVYFCASSQGGKTQYFGPGTRLLVL.

J is TRBJ2-1 and V is TRBV11-2; 7 bases are a match to TRBD2. CDR3 length: 14 residues. CDR1 is SGHAT and CDR2 is FQNNGV in the germline V gene. Trimming removed 6 bases from V and 9 bases from J; junction bases left unmatched: 11. The CDR3 sequence: CASRFGGSIPEQFF. The CDR3 coding sequence is TGTGCCAGCAGATTCGGCGGGAGTATTCCTGAGCAGTTCTTC.

The rearrangement links TRBV6-5 to TRBJ2-1; 7 nucleotides line up with TRBD2. V dropped 8 bases and J dropped 3; count of bases not matched to a gene: 7. Germline V CDR1 and CDR2: MNHEY, SVGAGI. The CDR3 is made up of 14 amino acids. For the CDR3, the DNA is TGTGCCAGCCGTTCGGGGGGATTCTACAATGAGCAGTTCTTC. Translation: CASRSGGFYNEQFF.

The genes are TRBV3-1 and TRBJ2-3; weak D call: TRBD2 (7 bases). This CDR3 has 18 amino acids. Germline V gene lookup returns CDR1 LGHDT and CDR2 YNNKEL (reference sequence). Trimming removed 10 bases at V and 5 bases at J, with 31 bases between. CDR3 nucleotide sequence: TGTGCCATCTGTCTCCAGGGTGGCTCGGGGGGCGGGCGAGATACGCAGTATTTT. Encoded protein: CAICLQGGSGGGRDTQYF.

The rearrangement links TRBV5-6 to TRBJ1-1, with D possibly TRBD1 on 5 matching bases. The germline gives CDR1 SGHDT, CDR2 YYEEEE. CDR3 length equals 14 residues. Trimming removed 3 bases at V and 1 base at J, with 10 bases between. CDR3 in amino acids: CASSWGRPNTEAFF. CDR3 in DNA: TGTGCCAGCAGCTGGGGCCGGCCGAACACTGAAGCTTTCTTT.